This T cell receptor beta chain comes out of a study of T cells in Graves' hyperthyroidism and ophthalmopathy. For the study at large: The blood sample was taken at first diagnosis, before treatment began. Study-level findings and limits: Blood also showed most of the thyroid clonotypes that were expanded above 0.001.

There were TCR beta CDR3 regions amplified from RNA transcripts. The TCR CDR3 first-round RT-PCR relied on the HTBI primer set. Each CDR3 protein gets one entry after TCRdb re-called the multiplex PCR reads with MiXCR. The profile shows 400,000 to 500,000 distinct CDR3 sequences, approximately 13% of them singletons. Many counts were recorded for this clonotype. Its antigen remains unidentified. The CDR3 is made up of 14 amino acids. V was clipped by 1 base and J by 4 bases, with 10 bases between them. Germline-derived CDR1 and CDR2 are LGHNA and YSLEER. The chain links TRBV4-3 to TRBJ1-2, with no clear D. The origin of this receptor is a woman younger than 30 with Graves' hyperthyroidism. Input material: blood. The CDR3 here is CASSQGSSPYGYTF. The CDR3 DNA sequence: TGCGCCAGCAGCCAAGGGTCCAGCCCCTATGGCTACACCTTC.